This T cell receptor (beta chain) was profiled in a study of HIV-infected patients and healthy controls. This clonotype was observed many times. TCRdb itself ran the 5' RACE reads through MiXCR, one entry per CDR3 protein. The sample shows some 67,000 distinct CDR3 sequences, less than 20% of them seen only once. The CDR3 is made up of 14 amino acids. Germline assignment: CDR1 KGHSH and CDR2 LQKENI. V gave up 3 bases and J gave up 8 bases, with 16 bases separating them. V gene TRBV18 combines with J gene TRBJ1-2; D is possibly TRBD1 (5 bases). The specimen sequenced was CD4+ T cells from blood. This receptor was obtained from a human donor in good health. CDR3 amino acids: CASSPTPQEGGYTF. CDR3 in DNA: TGTGCCAGCTCACCCACCCCACAGGAAGGCGGCTACACCTTC.